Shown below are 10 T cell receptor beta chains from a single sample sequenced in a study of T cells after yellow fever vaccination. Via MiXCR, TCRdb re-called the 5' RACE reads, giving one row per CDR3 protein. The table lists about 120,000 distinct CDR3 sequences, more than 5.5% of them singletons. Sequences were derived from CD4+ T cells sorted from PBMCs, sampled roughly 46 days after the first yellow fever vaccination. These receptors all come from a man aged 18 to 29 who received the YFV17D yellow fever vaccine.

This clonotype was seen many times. CDR3 DNA sequence: TGTGCTAGTGGTGGCCCGTTAGGGGCGGAGACCCAGTACTTC. Protein product: CASGGPLGAETQYF. This chain links TRBV12-5 with TRBJ2-5; tentative D call: TRBD1 (5 bases). Trimming left V 5 bases short and J 5 bases short, with 15 bases between. The CDR3 runs to 14 residues. CDR1 is LGHNT and CDR2 is FRNRAP in the germline V gene.

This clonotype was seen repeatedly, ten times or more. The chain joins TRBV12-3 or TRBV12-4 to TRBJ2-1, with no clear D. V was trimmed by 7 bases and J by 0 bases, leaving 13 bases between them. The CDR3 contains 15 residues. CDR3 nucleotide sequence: TGTGCCAGCACTAGTGGTGGTAGCTCCTACAATGAGCAGTTCTTC. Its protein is CASTSGGSSYNEQFF.

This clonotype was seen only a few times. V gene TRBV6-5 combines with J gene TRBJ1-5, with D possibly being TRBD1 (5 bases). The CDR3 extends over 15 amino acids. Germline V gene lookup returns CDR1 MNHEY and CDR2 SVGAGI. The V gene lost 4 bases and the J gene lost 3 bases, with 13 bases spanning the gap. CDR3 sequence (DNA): TGTGCCAGCAGTTCCCTGGGGGGGGTCAATCAGCCCCAGCATTTT. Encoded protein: CASSSLGGVNQPQHF.

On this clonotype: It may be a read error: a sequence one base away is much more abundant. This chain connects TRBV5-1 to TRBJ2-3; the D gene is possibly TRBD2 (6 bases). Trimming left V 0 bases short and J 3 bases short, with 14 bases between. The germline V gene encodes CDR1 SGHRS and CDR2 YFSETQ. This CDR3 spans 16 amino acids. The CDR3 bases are TGCGCCAGCAGCTTGGCCGGGGGATCGGTGACAGATACGCAGTATTTT. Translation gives CASSLAGGSVTDTQYF.

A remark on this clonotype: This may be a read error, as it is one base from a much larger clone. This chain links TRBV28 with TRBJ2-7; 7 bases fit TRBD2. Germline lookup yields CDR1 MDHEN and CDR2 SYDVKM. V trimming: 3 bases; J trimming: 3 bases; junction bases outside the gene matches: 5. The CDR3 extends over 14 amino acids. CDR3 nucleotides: TGTGCCAGCAGTTTCCCGGGGGGAGGCTACGAGCAGTACTTC. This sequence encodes CASSFPGGGYEQYF.

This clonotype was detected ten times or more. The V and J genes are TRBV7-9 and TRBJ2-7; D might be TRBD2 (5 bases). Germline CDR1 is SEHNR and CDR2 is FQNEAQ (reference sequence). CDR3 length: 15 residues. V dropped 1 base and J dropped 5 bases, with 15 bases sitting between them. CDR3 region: CASSLVPSSSHEQYV. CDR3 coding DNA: TGTGCCAGCAGCTTAGTCCCATCGTCTAGCCACGAGCAGTACGTC.

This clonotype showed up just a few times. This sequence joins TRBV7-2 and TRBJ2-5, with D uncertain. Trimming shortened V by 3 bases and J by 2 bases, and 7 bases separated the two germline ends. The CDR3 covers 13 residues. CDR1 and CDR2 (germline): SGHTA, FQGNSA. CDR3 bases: TGTGCCAGCAGCTTTCGGGCACAAGAGACCCAGTACTTC. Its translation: CASSFRAQETQYF.

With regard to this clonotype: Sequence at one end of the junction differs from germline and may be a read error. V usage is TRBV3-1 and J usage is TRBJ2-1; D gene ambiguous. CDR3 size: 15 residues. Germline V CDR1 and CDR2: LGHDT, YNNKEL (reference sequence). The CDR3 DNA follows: TGTGCCACCAGCCAAGATCGTACAGTCTACAATGAGCAGTTCTTC. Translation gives CATSQDRTVYNEQFF.

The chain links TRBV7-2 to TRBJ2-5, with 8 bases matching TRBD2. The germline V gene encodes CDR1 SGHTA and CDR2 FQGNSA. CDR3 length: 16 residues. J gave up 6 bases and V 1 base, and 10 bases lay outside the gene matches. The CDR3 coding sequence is TGTGCCAGCAGCTTAGTCATGGTAGCGGGGACCCAGACCCAGTACTTC. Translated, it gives CASSLVMVAGTQTQYF.

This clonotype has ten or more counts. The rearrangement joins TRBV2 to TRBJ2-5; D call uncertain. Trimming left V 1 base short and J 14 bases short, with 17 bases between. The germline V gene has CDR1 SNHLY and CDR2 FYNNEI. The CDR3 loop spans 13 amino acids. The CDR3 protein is CASSEEWYPVVYF. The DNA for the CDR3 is TGTGCCAGCAGTGAAGAGTGGTACCCGGTCGTATACTTC.